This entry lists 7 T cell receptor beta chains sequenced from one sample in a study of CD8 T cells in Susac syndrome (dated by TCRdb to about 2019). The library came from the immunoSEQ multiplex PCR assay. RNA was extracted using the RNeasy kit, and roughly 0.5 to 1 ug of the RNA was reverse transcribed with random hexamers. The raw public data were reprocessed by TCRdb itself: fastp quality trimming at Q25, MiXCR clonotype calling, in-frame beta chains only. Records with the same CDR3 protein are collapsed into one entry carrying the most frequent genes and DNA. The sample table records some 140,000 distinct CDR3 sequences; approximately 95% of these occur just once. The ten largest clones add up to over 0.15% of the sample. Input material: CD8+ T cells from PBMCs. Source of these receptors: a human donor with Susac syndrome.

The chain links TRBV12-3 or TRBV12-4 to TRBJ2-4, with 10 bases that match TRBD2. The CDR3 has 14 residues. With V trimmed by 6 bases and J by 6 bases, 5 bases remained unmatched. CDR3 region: CASSSLAGPNIQYF. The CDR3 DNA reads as TGTGCCAGCAGCTCACTAGCGGGACCAAACATTCAGTACTTC.

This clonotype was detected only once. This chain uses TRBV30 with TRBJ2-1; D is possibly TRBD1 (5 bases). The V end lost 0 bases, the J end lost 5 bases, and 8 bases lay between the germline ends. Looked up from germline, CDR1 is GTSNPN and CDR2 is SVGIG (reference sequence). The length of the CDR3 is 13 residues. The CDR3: CAWSVDSNNEQFF. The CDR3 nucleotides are TGTGCCTGGAGTGTCGACAGCAACAATGAGCAGTTCTTC.

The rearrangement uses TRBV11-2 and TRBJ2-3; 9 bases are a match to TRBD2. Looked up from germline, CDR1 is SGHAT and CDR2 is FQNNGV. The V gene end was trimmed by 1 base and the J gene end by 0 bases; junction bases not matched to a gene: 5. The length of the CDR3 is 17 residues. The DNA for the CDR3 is TGTGCCAGCAGCTTAGGAGGTAGCGGGAGTAGCACAGATACGCAGTATTTT. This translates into CASSLGGSGSSTDTQYF.

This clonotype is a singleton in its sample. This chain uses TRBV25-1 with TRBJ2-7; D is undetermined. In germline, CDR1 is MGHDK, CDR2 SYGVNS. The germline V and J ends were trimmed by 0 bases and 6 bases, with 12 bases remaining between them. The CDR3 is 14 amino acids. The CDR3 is CASSEYFHPGEQYF. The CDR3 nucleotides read TGTGCCAGCAGTGAATATTTCCACCCGGGCGAGCAGTACTTC.

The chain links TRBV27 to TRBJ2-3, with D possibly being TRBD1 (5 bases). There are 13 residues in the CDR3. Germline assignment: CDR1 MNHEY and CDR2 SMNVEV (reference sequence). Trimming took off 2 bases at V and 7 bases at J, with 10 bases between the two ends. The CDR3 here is CASSLNRWNTQYF. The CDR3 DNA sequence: TGTGCCAGCAGTTTAAACAGGTGGAATACGCAGTATTTT.

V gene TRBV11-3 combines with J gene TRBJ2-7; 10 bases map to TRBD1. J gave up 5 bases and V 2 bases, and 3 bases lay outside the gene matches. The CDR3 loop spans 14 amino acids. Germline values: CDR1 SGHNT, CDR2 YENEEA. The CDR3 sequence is CASSLMGQGNEQYF. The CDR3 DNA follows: TGTGCCAGCAGCTTAATGGGACAGGGGAACGAGCAGTACTTC.

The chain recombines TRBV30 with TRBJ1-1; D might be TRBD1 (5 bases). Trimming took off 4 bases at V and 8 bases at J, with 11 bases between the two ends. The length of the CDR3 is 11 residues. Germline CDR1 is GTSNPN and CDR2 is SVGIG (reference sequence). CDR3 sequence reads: CAWTQGGEAFF. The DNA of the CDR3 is TGTGCCTGGACCCAGGGTGGGGAAGCTTTCTTT. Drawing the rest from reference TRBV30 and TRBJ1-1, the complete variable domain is SQTIHQWPATLVQPVGSPLSLECTVEGTSNPNLYWYRQAAGRGLQLLFYSVGIGQISSEVPQNLSASRPQDRQFILSSKKLLLSDSGFYLCAWTQGGEAFFGQGTRLTVV.